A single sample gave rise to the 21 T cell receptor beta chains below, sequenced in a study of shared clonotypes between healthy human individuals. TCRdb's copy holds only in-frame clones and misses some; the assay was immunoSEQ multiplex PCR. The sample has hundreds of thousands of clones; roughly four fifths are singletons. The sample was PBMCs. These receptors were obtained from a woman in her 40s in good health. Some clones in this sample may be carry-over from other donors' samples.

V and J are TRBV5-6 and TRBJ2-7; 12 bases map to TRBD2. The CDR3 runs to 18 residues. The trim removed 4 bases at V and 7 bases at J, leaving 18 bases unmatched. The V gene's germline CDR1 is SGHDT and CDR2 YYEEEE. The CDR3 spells CASSARTSGKPARGEQYF. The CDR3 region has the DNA TGTGCCAGCAGCGCACGGACTAGCGGGAAGCCCGCCAGGGGGGAGCAGTACTTC.

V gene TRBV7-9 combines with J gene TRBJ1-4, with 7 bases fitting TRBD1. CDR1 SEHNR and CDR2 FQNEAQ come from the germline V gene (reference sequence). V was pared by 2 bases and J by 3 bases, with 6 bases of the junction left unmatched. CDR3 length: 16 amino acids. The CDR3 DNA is TGTGCCAGCAGCTTACGCCCCGGGACAGCTAATGAAAAACTGTTTTTT. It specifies CASSLRPGTANEKLFF.

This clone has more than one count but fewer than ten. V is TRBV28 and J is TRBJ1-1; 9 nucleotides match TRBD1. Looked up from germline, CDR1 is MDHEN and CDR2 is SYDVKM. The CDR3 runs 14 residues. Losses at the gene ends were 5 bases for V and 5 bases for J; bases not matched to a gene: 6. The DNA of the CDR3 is TGTGCCAGCAGTCCCCGGACAGGGGATACTGAAGCTTTCTTT. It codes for CASSPRTGDTEAFF.

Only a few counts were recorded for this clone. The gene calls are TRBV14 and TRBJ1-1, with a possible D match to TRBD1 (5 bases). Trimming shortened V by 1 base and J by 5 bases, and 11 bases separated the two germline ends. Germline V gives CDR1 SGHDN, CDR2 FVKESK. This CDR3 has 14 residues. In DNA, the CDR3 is TGTGCCAGCAGCCAAGCCAGGGCGTCAACTGAAGCTTTCTTT. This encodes CASSQARASTEAFF.

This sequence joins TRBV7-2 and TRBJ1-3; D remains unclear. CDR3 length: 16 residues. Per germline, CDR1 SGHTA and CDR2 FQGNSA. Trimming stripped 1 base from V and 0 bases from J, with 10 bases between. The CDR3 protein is CASSLGGPDSGNTIYF. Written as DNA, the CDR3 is TGTGCCAGCAGCTTAGGAGGGCCAGACTCTGGAAACACCATATATTTT.

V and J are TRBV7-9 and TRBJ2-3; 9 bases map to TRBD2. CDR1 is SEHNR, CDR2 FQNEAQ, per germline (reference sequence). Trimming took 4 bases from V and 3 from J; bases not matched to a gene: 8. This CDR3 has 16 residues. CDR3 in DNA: TGTGCCAGCAGCTCGGGGGGACTAGCTGTAACAGATACGCAGTATTTT. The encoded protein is CASSSGGLAVTDTQYF.

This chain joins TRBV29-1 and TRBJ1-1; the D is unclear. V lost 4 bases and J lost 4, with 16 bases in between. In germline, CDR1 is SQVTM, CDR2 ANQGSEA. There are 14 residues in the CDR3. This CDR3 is CSVGLAVSSTEAFF. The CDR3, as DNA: TGCAGCGTTGGGTTAGCGGTTTCTAGCACTGAAGCTTTCTTT.

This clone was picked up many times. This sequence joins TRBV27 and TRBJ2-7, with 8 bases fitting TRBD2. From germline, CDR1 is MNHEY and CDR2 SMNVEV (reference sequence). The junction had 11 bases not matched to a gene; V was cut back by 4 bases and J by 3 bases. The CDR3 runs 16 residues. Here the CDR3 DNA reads TGTGCCAGCAGTTCCCCTGGGGGCGGGAGGCGCTACGAGCAGTACTTC. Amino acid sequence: CASSSPGGGRRYEQYF.

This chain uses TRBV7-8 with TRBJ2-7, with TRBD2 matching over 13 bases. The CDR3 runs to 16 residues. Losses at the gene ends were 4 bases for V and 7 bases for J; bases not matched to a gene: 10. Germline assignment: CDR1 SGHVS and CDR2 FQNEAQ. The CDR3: CASSSLGTSGTEEQYF. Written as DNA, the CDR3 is TGTGCCAGCAGCTCCCTAGGGACTAGCGGGACGGAAGAGCAGTACTTC.

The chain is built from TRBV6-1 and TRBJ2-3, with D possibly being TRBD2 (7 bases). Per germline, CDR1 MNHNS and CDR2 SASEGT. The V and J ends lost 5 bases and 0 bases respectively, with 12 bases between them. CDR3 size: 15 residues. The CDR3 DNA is TGTGCCAGCAGTTCCGGGGGGCTTAGCACAGATACGCAGTATTTT. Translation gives CASSSGGLSTDTQYF.

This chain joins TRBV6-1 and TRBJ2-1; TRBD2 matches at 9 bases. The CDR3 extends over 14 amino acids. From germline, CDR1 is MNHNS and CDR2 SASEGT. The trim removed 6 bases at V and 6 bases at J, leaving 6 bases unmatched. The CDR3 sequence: CASSSTSGGNEQFF. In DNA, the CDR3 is TGTGCCAGCAGCTCGACTAGCGGCGGCAATGAGCAGTTCTTC.

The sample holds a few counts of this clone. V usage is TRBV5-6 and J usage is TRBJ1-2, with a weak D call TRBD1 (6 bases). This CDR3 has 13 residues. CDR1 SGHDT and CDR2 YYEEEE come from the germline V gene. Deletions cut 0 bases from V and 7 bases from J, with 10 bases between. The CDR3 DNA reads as TGTGCCAGCAGCTTGGACAGGGATAGTGGCTACACCTTC. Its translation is CASSLDRDSGYTF.

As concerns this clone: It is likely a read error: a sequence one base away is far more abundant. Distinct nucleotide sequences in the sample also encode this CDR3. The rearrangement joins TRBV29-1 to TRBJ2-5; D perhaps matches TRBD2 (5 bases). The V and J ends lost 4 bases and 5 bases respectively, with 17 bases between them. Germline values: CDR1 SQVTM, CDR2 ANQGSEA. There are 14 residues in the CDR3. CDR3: CSVGGGQVAETQYF. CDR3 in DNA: TGCAGCGTTGGAGGCGGGCAGGTCGCGGAGACCCAGTACTTC.

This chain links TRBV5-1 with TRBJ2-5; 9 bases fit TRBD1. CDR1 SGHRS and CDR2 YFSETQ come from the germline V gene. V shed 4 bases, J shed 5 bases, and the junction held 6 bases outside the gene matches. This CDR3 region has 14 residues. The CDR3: CASSGGTGSETQYF. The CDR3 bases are TGCGCCAGCAGCGGGGGGACAGGGTCGGAGACCCAGTACTTC.

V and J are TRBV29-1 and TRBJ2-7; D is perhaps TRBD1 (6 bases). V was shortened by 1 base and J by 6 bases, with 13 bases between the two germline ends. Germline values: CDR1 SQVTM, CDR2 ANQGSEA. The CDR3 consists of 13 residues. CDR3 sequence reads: CSVEAQGIAEQYF. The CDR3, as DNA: TGCAGCGTTGAAGCTCAGGGGATTGCCGAGCAGTACTTC.

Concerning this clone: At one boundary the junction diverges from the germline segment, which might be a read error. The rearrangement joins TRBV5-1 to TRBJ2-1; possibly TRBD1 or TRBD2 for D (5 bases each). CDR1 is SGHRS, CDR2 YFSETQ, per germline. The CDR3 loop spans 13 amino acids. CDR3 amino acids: CASSPGTSPKTVF. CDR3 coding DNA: TGCGCCAGCAGCCCCGGGACCAGCCCTAAGACGGTCTTC.

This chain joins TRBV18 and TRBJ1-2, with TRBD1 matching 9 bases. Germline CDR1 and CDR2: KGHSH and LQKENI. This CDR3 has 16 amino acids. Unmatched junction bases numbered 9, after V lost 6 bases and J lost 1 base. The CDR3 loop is CASSPGQGPFNYGYTF. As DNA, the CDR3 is TGTGCCAGCTCTCCGGGACAGGGACCCTTTAACTATGGCTACACCTTC.

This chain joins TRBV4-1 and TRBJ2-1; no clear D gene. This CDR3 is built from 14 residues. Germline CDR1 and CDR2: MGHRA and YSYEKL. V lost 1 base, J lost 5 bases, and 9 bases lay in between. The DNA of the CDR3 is TGCGCCAGCAGCCAAGGCGCCGCCAACAATGAGCAGTTCTTC. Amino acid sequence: CASSQGAANNEQFF.

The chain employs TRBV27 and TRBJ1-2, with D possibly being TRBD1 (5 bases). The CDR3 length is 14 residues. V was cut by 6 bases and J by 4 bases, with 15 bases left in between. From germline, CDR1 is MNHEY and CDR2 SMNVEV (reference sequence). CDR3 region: CASRPVGQGYGYTF. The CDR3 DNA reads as TGTGCCAGCAGGCCAGTTGGTCAGGGCTATGGCTACACCTTC.

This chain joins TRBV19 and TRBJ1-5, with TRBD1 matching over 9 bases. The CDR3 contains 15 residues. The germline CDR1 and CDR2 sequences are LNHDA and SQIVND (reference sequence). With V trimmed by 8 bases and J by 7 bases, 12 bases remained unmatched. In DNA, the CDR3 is TGTGCCAGTCGCGTCGGACAGGGGAGTAGCCAGCCCCAGCATTTT. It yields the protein CASRVGQGSSQPQHF.

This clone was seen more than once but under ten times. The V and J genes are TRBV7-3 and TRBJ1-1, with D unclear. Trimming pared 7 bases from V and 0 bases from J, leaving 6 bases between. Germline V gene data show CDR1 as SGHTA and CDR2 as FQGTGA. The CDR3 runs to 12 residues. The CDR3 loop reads CASMGVNTEAFF. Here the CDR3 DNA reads TGTGCCAGCATGGGCGTGAACACTGAAGCTTTCTTT.